This T cell receptor (beta chain) was sequenced for a study of human T cells and chemical hapten exposure. Across the study: Subjects had 2% DPC placed on roughly 2 cm by roughly 2 cm of upper inner arm skin for sensitization.

Time point meaning: patch test 3, about 24 weeks after DPC sensitization. The treatment denotes: therapeutic diphenylcyclopropenone sensitization with weekly scalp DPC. Unfractionated whole blood yielded total RNA. People who gave samples had alopecia, were 18 to 70 years old, and were suitable for DPC. Each CDR3 protein gets one entry after TCRdb re-called the RACE reads with MiXCR. The sample has some 38,000 distinct CDR3 sequences; 9% to 9.5% are singletons. This clonotype was seen ten or more times. Its antigen is as yet unknown. Study-level results: DPC sensitization produced no change in TCRs with frequency above 1 in 1000.

This specimen was whole blood, taken in connection with sensitization to the hapten diphenylcyclopropenone (DPC). This TCR came from a man aged 50 to 59 with alopecia areata. Some clones in this sample may be carry-over from other donors' samples.

This chain's CDR3 is CASSSRDAAEAFF. The CDR3 DNA is TGTGCCAGCAGCTCCCGGGACGCCGCTGAAGCTTTCTTT. The V call is TRBV7-6, the J call TRBJ1-1, with D possibly matching TRBD1 (5 bases). The germline V gene encodes CDR1 SGHVS and CDR2 FNYEAQ. The CDR3 spans 13 residues. The V and J ends lost 4 bases and 6 bases respectively, with 12 bases between them.